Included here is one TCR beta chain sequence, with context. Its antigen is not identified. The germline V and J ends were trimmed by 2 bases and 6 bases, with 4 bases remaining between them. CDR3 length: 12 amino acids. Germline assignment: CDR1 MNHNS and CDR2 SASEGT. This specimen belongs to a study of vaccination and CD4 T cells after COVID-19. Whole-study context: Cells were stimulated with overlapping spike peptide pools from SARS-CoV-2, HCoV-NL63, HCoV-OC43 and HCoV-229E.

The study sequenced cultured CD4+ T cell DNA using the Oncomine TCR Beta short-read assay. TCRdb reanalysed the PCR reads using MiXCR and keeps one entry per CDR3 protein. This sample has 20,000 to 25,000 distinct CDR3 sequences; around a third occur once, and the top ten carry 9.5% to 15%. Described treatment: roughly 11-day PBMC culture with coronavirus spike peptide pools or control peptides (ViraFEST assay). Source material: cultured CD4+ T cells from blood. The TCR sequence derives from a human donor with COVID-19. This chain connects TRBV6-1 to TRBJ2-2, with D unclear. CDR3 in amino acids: CASSEIPGELFF. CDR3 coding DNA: TGTGCCAGCAGTGAAATCCCCGGGGAGCTGTTTTTT.